These 21 T cell receptor beta chains originate from one sample sequenced in a study of lymphopenia after photon versus proton radiotherapy. Generated by immunoSEQ multiplex PCR, the TCRdb table keeps only in-frame clones and is missing some. The sample holds 25,000 to 40,000 clones, approximately 84% seen once. The specimen comprised peripheral blood, sampled from a patient treated with proton-based radiotherapy. The receptor set was obtained from an older woman with pancreatic cancer.

The chain carries TRBV28 and TRBJ2-5; D is tentatively TRBD1 or TRBD2 (5 bases each). The J call may be wrong; the DNA end is better matched by TRBJ2-7. CDR3 length equals 17 residues. The germline V gene has CDR1 MDHEN and CDR2 SYDVKM. DNA of the CDR3: TGTGCCAGCAGTTTAGGGGACGATTCCATCAACTTAGGCGAGCAGTACTTC. This translates into CASSLGDDSINLGEQYF.

V is TRBV4-1 and J is TRBJ1-2; TRBD1 matches at 9 bases. The V and J ends lost 0 bases and 6 bases, in that order; junction bases with no gene match: 11. Germline CDR1 and CDR2: MGHRA and YSYEKL. The CDR3 covers 17 residues. CDR3 in amino acids: CASSQDVQGAQFNGYTF. CDR3 DNA: TGCGCCAGCAGCCAAGATGTACAGGGGGCGCAATTTAATGGCTACACCTTC.

The chain combines TRBV6-5 with TRBJ2-1; no reliable D call. Deletions cut 2 bases from V and 0 bases from J, with 8 bases between. Germline V gene lookup returns CDR1 MNHEY and CDR2 SVGAGI. This CDR3 comprises 15 residues. The CDR3 sequence: CASSYSFSSYNEQFF. CDR3 coding DNA: TGTGCCAGCAGTTACAGCTTTAGCTCCTACAATGAGCAGTTCTTC.

This chain joins TRBV28 and TRBJ1-2, with 7 bases aligning to TRBD1. Germline values: CDR1 MDHEN, CDR2 SYDVKM. The CDR3 sequence is 15 residues long. The V and J ends lost 6 bases and 5 bases, in that order; junction bases with no gene match: 12. As DNA, the CDR3 is TGTGCCAGCAGACTAGAAGGGACAGCCTCTTATGGCTACACCTTC. It specifies CASRLEGTASYGYTF.

The chain carries TRBV7-2 and TRBJ2-1, with D perhaps TRBD2 (5 bases). Trimming took off 1 base at V and 9 bases at J, with 16 bases between the two ends. The CDR3 spans 15 residues. Germline V gene data show CDR1 as SGHTA and CDR2 as FQGNSA. This CDR3 is CASSLGGVQPSEQFF. The CDR3 DNA reads as TGTGCCAGCAGCTTAGGGGGAGTGCAGCCCAGTGAGCAGTTCTTC.

This chain uses TRBV7-9 with TRBJ2-7, with D perhaps being TRBD1 or TRBD2 (5 bases each). CDR1 is SEHNR, CDR2 FQNEAQ, per germline (reference sequence). The V end was cut by 1 base, the J end by 8 bases, with 27 bases between. CDR3 length equals 18 residues. This CDR3 reads CASSLELGPAGTALKQYF. The CDR3, as DNA: TGTGCCAGCAGCTTAGAGTTAGGACCCGCCGGGACGGCTCTCAAGCAGTACTTC.

V usage is TRBV28 and J usage is TRBJ2-1; D remains unclear. The germline V gene has CDR1 MDHEN and CDR2 SYDVKM. The V end lost 6 bases, the J end lost 9 bases, and 15 bases lay between the germline ends. The CDR3 length is 13 residues. Here the CDR3 DNA reads TGTGCCAGCAGCTCCCCCGGGCGCAGTGAGCAGTTCTTC. Translated: CASSSPGRSEQFF.

V is TRBV2 and J is TRBJ1-2, with TRBD1 matching 7 bases. Looked up from germline, CDR1 is SNHLY and CDR2 is FYNNEI. This CDR3 comprises 15 residues. After removal of 8 bases from V and 2 bases from J, the junction contained 11 bases not matched to a gene. The CDR3 DNA sequence: TGTGCCAGCCTAAGACAGGGAGCGACGAACTATGGCTACACCTTC. Amino acid sequence: CASLRQGATNYGYTF.

V usage is TRBV18 and J usage is TRBJ2-1, with 8 nucleotides matching TRBD2. Germline-derived CDR1 and CDR2 are KGHSH and LQKENI. Trimming at V came to 1 base and at J to 10 bases, leaving 12 bases not matched to a gene. The CDR3 consists of 16 residues. This chain's CDR3 is CASSPRPAGAGSEQFF. The CDR3 DNA follows: TGTGCCAGCTCACCACGTCCAGCGGGGGCGGGCTCAGAGCAGTTCTTC.

The V gene is TRBV5-4, the J gene TRBJ2-2; D unclear. Deletions cut 4 bases from V and 6 bases from J, with 13 bases between. The CDR3 consists of 14 residues. Germline V gene lookup returns CDR1 SGHNT and CDR2 YYREEE (reference sequence). The CDR3 loop reads CASSRAAGPGELFF. The CDR3 DNA reads as TGTGCCAGCAGCCGGGCCGCAGGTCCCGGGGAGCTGTTTTTT.

V and J are TRBV6-5 and TRBJ2-3; no clear D. The germline V and J ends were trimmed by 0 bases and 4 bases, with 5 bases remaining between them. The CDR3 consists of 13 residues. Germline V lookup: CDR1 MNHEY, CDR2 SVGAGI. For the CDR3, the DNA is TGTGCCAGCAGTTACTCGGAGTCAGATACGCAGTATTTT. Translated, it gives CASSYSESDTQYF.

This clone was counted a few times. Written as DNA, the CDR3 is TGTGCCAGCTCACCACAGGCACAGGGGGCTGGGGAGACCCAGTACTTC. This codes for CASSPQAQGAGETQYF. V is TRBV18 and J is TRBJ2-5; 9 bases match TRBD1. CDR1 is KGHSH, CDR2 LQKENI, per germline. V lost 1 base to trimming and J lost 5 bases; unmatched junction nucleotides: 8. This CDR3 is 16 amino acids long.

The rearrangement links TRBV20-1 to TRBJ2-1, with D maybe TRBD2 (5 bases). The CDR3 contains 11 residues. Germline V gene sequence: CDR1 DFQATT, CDR2 SNEGSKA (reference sequence). V lost 2 bases, J lost 14 bases, and 13 bases lay in between. The CDR3 DNA reads TGCAGTGCTAGAAGTGAGGGTCTCAAGTTCTTC. Protein product: CSARSEGLKFF.

About this clone: One junction end disagrees with the germline gene, perhaps due to a read error. The chain links TRBV6-6 to TRBJ2-2; D not certain. Looked up from germline, CDR1 is MNHNY and CDR2 is SVGAGI (reference sequence). The CDR3 consists of 14 residues. DNA of the CDR3: TGTGCCAGCAATTACCTTCGATCGACCGGGGAGCTGTTTTTT. This codes for CASNYLRSTGELFF.

This clone appeared once. DNA for the CDR3: TGTGCCAGCAGCTTAAACGCCAATGTTCGCGAGGGTCGTGGCGAGTTCTTC. This translates into CASSLNANVREGRGEFF. This chain uses TRBV7-2 with TRBJ2-1; the D gene is possibly TRBD2 (5 bases). The CDR3 loop spans 17 amino acids. CDR1 is SGHTA, CDR2 FQGNSA, per germline. V gave up 2 bases and J gave up 14 bases, with 28 bases separating them.

The rearrangement joins TRBV15 to TRBJ2-1, with a weak D call TRBD1 (6 bases). V was cut by 1 base and J by 5 bases, with 21 bases left in between. The CDR3 consists of 18 residues. Looked up from germline, CDR1 is LNHNV and CDR2 is YYDKDF (reference sequence). The CDR3 region has the DNA TGTGCCACCAGCAGAGGTTCCAGGGGCGCTAGTAGGAACAATGAGCAGTTCTTC. The encoded protein is CATSRGSRGASRNNEQFF.

J is TRBJ2-2 and V is TRBV5-1, with D maybe TRBD1 (6 bases). Trimming pared 1 base from V and 0 bases from J, leaving 7 bases between. The CDR3 is 15 amino acids. Germline CDR1 reads SGHRS; CDR2 reads YFSETQ. The CDR3 region is CASSLKGANTGELFF. The CDR3 DNA follows: TGCGCCAGCAGCTTGAAGGGGGCGAACACCGGGGAGCTGTTTTTT.

The rearrangement joins TRBV2 to TRBJ1-3; 7 nucleotides match TRBD1. The length of the CDR3 is 17 residues. J was trimmed by 0 bases and V by 7 bases; bases with no gene match: 12. CDR1 is SNHLY, CDR2 FYNNEI, per germline. This chain's CDR3 is CASTPGQTMLSGNTIYF. For the CDR3, the DNA is TGTGCCAGCACACCGGGACAGACCATGCTCTCTGGAAACACCATATATTTT.

The V call is TRBV27, the J call TRBJ2-6; D may be TRBD1 (5 bases). Between the trimmed V and J ends, which lost 7 bases and 0 bases, there was a span of 16 bases. The germline gives CDR1 MNHEY, CDR2 SMNVEV (reference sequence). CDR3 length: 17 residues. The CDR3 coding sequence is TGTGCCAGCACCTCCCTGGGGCCCGTCTCTGGGGCCAACGTCCTGACTTTC. Its translation: CASTSLGPVSGANVLTF. The full variable domain, rest sourced from reference TRBV27 and TRBJ2-6, is EAQVTQNPRYLITVTGKKLTVTCSQNMNHEYMSWYRQDPGLGLRQIYYSMNVEVTDKGDVPEGYKVSRKEKRNFPLILESPSPNQTSLYFCASTSLGPVSGANVLTFGAGSRLTVL.

The J gene is TRBJ1-1, the V gene TRBV7-8; D unclear. V dropped 0 bases and J dropped 6 bases, with 14 bases sitting between them. Per the germline V gene, CDR1 is SGHVS and CDR2 is FQNEAQ. CDR3 size: 15 residues. In nucleotides, the CDR3 is TGTGCCAGCAGCTTAGCCTTGACGGGAGGTGCTGAAGCTTTCTTT. Protein product: CASSLALTGGAEAFF.

In DNA, the CDR3 is TGTGCCAGTAGTAGGGACAGGTGGGATGAGCAGTTCTTC. Translated, it gives CASSRDRWDEQFF. This chain connects TRBV19 to TRBJ2-1; 8 bases are shared with TRBD1. V lost 4 bases to trimming and J lost 8 bases; unmatched junction nucleotides: 4. The CDR3 spans 13 residues. CDR1 and CDR2 (germline): LNHDA, SQIVND (reference sequence). Complete variable domain (other parts from reference TRBV19 and TRBJ2-1): DGGITQSPKYLFRKEGQNVTLSCEQNLNHDAMYWYRQDPGQGLRLIYYSQIVNDFQKGDIAEGYSVSREKKESFPLTVTSAQKNPTAFYLCASSRDRWDEQFFGPGTRLTVL.